The 8 T cell receptor beta chains given below trace back to one sample, sequenced in a study of naive and memory T cell subsets. Study-wide results and caveats: Especially in CD8 cells, naive repertoires contained a few larger clonotypes, possibly CD45RA-re-expressing memory cells.

No antigens are known for them. The beta constant-region primer was an equimolar mix of two oligonucleotides covering TRBC1 and TRBC2. The ligated cDNA underwent four PCR rounds using SP2 and nested alpha and beta constant-region primers. TCRdb reprocessed the UMI-ligation and nested PCR reads via MiXCR and lists one record per CDR3 protein. The sample lists approximately 90,000 distinct CDR3 sequences; about 10% were seen once. The sequenced sample consisted of naive CD4+ T cells from blood. These TCRs come from a human donor in good health.

This clonotype was observed a handful of times. The chain uses TRBV6-2 or TRBV6-3 and TRBJ1-2; D uncertain. Between the trimmed V and J ends, which lost 4 bases and 8 bases, there was a span of 17 bases. The CDR3 has 14 residues. CDR1 and CDR2 (germline): MNHEY, SVGEGT. CDR3 nucleotide sequence: TGTGCCAGCAGTTTTCGGGGATACACTCTCGGCTACACCTTC. This codes for CASSFRGYTLGYTF.

The table lists this clonotype with many counts. CDR3 sequence (DNA): TGTGCCAGCAGCCCTGAAACAGGGGGAGCGACCCAGTACTTC. Protein sequence: CASSPETGGATQYF. The chain is built from TRBV7-9 and TRBJ2-5, with 8 bases lining up with TRBD1. This CDR3 is 14 amino acids long. Per the germline V gene, CDR1 is SEHNR and CDR2 is FQNEAQ (reference sequence). V dropped 5 bases and J dropped 7; count of bases not matched to a gene: 9.

At least ten counts were recorded for this clonotype. This chain links TRBV2 with TRBJ2-2; 9 bases map to TRBD1. CDR3 length: 14 amino acids. Germline CDR1 reads SNHLY; CDR2 reads FYNNEI. With V trimmed by 8 bases and J by 4 bases, 5 bases remained unmatched. The DNA of the CDR3 is TGTGCCAGCGACGGGACAGGGCTCACCGGGGAGCTGTTTTTT. This codes for CASDGTGLTGELFF. Variable domain in full (rest from reference TRBV2 and TRBJ2-2): EPEVTQTPSHQVTQMGQEVILRCVPISNHLYFYWYRQILGQKVEFLVSFYNNEISEKSEIFDDQFSVERPDGSNFTLKIRSTKLEDSAMYFCASDGTGLTGELFFGEGSRLTVL.

There are many counts of this clonotype. This chain links TRBV11-2 with TRBJ2-7; TRBD1 agrees at 8 bases. The CDR3 extends over 15 amino acids. J gave up 3 bases and V 3 bases, and 7 bases lay outside the gene matches. CDR1 SGHAT and CDR2 FQNNGV come from the germline V gene. The CDR3 region is CASSFRQGNYYEQYF. The CDR3 bases are TGTGCCAGCAGCTTTCGACAGGGGAACTACTACGAGCAGTACTTC.

This clonotype was counted between two and nine times. The rearrangement links TRBV5-1 to TRBJ2-7; D possibly matches TRBD1 or TRBD2 (5 bases each). The length of the CDR3 is 13 residues. Trimming pared 1 base from V and 4 bases from J, leaving 9 bases between. Germline values: CDR1 SGHRS, CDR2 YFSETQ. CDR3 DNA sequence: TGCGCCAGCAGCTTGACAGAGGGGTACGAGCAGTACTTC. This codes for CASSLTEGYEQYF.

This clonotype was seen repeatedly, ten times or more. This chain links TRBV11-2 with TRBJ2-5; no reliable D call. With 0 bases removed from V and 1 base from J, the gap between germline ends came to 6 bases. This CDR3 is built from 14 residues. Germline V lookup: CDR1 SGHAT, CDR2 FQNNGV. The CDR3 DNA reads as TGTGCCAGCAGCTTAGATTTACCCCAAGAGACCCAGTACTTC. Amino acids: CASSLDLPQETQYF.

The rearrangement joins TRBV27 to TRBJ2-2, with D perhaps matching TRBD1 (6 bases). The CDR3 runs 18 residues. Trimming took off 6 bases at V and 4 bases at J, with 24 bases between the two ends. Germline V CDR1 and CDR2: MNHEY, SMNVEV (reference sequence). In nucleotides, the CDR3 is TGTGCCAGCAGGAGTCGTAACAGGGTCGTGGGTGGCACCGGGGAGCTGTTTTTT. This sequence encodes CASRSRNRVVGGTGELFF.

There are many counts of this clonotype. V gene TRBV12-3 or TRBV12-4 combines with J gene TRBJ2-2; no clear D gene. The ends were cut back, 5 bases at V and 6 bases at J, with 13 bases in the middle. The CDR3 is 14 amino acids. The CDR3 reads CASSNPPGAGELFF. DNA of the CDR3: TGTGCCAGCAGTAACCCACCGGGCGCCGGGGAGCTGTTTTTT.